The rows below give T cell receptor beta chains drawn from one sample of a study of blood T cell repertoires in COVID-19. Method: immunoSEQ multiplex PCR; TCRdb's copy keeps in-frame clones and lacks some. The sample lists 250,000 to 350,000 clones, around 85% seen once, with 0.85% to 0.9% in the top ten. The sequencing sample was made of peripheral blood. Every receptor here comes from a human donor with COVID-19, enrolled during active disease. The donor label of this sample is uncertain. The CDR3 runs from the conserved cysteine through the conserved F or W. The D gene is left open where the match is weak. A clone size is listed for some rows: how often the clone was seen (once, few, many), or a class if it is expanded.

d_call,v_call,clone_size,j_call,cdr3_nt,cdr3_aa
TRBD1,TRBV9,-,TRBJ1-2,TGTGCCAGCAGCGACCTGGGACAGGGACTCCCTGGCTACACCTTC,CASSDLGQGLPGYTF
-,TRBV28,-,TRBJ2-7,TGTGCCAGCAGTGGGGAGGGGGTAGCGGCCTACTACGCGCAGTACTTC,CASSGEGVAAYYAQYF
-,TRBV25-1,-,TRBJ2-7,TGTGCCAGCAGTAAAGGTGGGGGGGCAGGGCCCTACGAGCAGTACTTC,CASSKGGGAGPYEQYF
-,TRBV12-3/TRBV12-4,once,TRBJ1-1,TGTGCCAGCAGGGGGGGTGGAGGGACTGAAGCTTTCTTT,CASRGGGGTEAFF
-,TRBV9,-,TRBJ1-3,TGTGCCAGCAGCGGGGGCAGGGGAGGGAGAGGAAACACCATATATTTT,CASSGGRGGRGNTIYF
-,TRBV5-6,-,TRBJ1-2,TGTGCCAGCAGCTTGGGCAGGGCTGACTATGGCTACACCTTC,CASSLGRADYGYTF
-,TRBV19,-,TRBJ1-1,TGTGCCAGTACGGACTTGATACGGATGAACACTGAAGCTTTCTTT,CASTDLIRMNTEAFF
TRBD2,TRBV4-3,once,TRBJ2-3,TGCGCCAGCAGCCAAGACCCCGCGCGGACTAGCGCAGGGGGAGATACGCAGTATTTT,CASSQDPARTSAGGDTQYF
-,TRBV7-4,few,TRBJ1-3,TGTGCCAGCAACCCCCGCCCGGGAGGACGGGGCCTTTGTGGAAACACCATATATTTT,CASNPRPGGRGLCGNTIYF
TRBD2,TRBV7-9,-,TRBJ2-1,TGTGCCAGCAGCTCACCCCCCCGGCGGGAGTTATCCTACAATGAGCAGTTCTTC,CASSSPPRRELSYNEQFF
TRBD2,TRBV10-3,-,TRBJ2-1,TGTGCCATCCGAAATGGGACTAGTTCCGATGAGCAGTTCTTC,CAIRNGTSSDEQFF
-,TRBV11-3,-,TRBJ2-1,TGTGCCAGCAGCCGCTGGGACATCCCCTACAATGAGCAGTTCTTC,CASSRWDIPYNEQFF
-,TRBV7-3,-,TRBJ2-3,TGTGCCAGCAGCCTAGACAGTCGGACAGATACGCAGTATTTT,CASSLDSRTDTQYF
TRBD1,TRBV7-9,-,TRBJ1-5,TGTGCCAGCAGCCCGACAGGGGTTCGACAGCCCCAGCATTTT,CASSPTGVRQPQHF
TRBD1,TRBV29-1,-,TRBJ2-7,TGCAGCGTTAACGACAGGGGGCAAAACTACGAGCAGTACTTC,CSVNDRGQNYEQYF
TRBD1,TRBV6-5,-,TRBJ1-1,TGTGCCAGCAAAAGGGGGCTGGACGCGAACACTGAAGCTTTCTTT,CASKRGLDANTEAFF
-,TRBV9,once,TRBJ2-2,TGTGCCAGCAGCGTAGACCTTTCAGGGCTTGGCACCGGGGAGCTGTTTTTT,CASSVDLSGLGTGELFF
TRBD1,TRBV7-9,-,TRBJ1-2,TGTGCCAGCAGCTTAGACAGGGGTGGCTACACCTTC,CASSLDRGGYTF
TRBD2,TRBV15,-,TRBJ2-1,TGTGCCACCAGCAGGGGACTAGCGGGAGACAATGAGCAGTTCTTC,CATSRGLAGDNEQFF
-,TRBV29-1,once,TRBJ2-1,TGCAGCGTTCAGGGGAACCCCAATGAGCAGTTCTTC,CSVQGNPNEQFF
-,TRBV19,-,TRBJ1-6,TGTGCCAGTAGTATGCAGGGATCGGAATCACCCCTCCACTTT,CASSMQGSESPLHF
-,TRBV24-1,-,TRBJ1-5,TGTGCCACCAGTAAGGCACAGGCTGGTCAGCCCCAGCATTTT,CATSKAQAGQPQHF
-,TRBV5-1,-,TRBJ2-3,TGCGCCAGCAGCCCCCTACTAGATCGCGCAGATACGCAGTATTTT,CASSPLLDRADTQYF
-,TRBV6-6,-,TRBJ1-6,TGTGCCAGCAGTTACTTGCAGGGTCCCAATTCACCCCTCCACTTT,CASSYLQGPNSPLHF
-,TRBV18,-,TRBJ2-2,TGTGCCAGCTCACCAACTCACACCGGGGAGCTGTTTTTT,CASSPTHTGELFF
-,TRBV7-8,-,TRBJ1-2,TGTGCCAGCAGCTGGGAGGGTGACAACTATGGCTACACCTTC,CASSWEGDNYGYTF
-,TRBV20-1,-,TRBJ1-1,TGCAGTGCTAGTTCTCTCCTGGAGGAGAACACTGAAGCTTTCTTT,CSASSLLEENTEAFF
TRBD2,TRBV7-9,-,TRBJ2-2,TGTGCCAGCAGCTTGGGGGGGACGACAGAGAACACCGGGGAGCTGTTTTTT,CASSLGGTTENTGELFF
TRBD1,TRBV3-1/TRBV3-2,few,TRBJ2-2,TGTGCCAGCAGCCAAGTATCGTTTGGCCCCGGGACAGGGAACACCGGGGAGCTGTTTTTT,CASSQVSFGPGTGNTGELFF
TRBD1,TRBV18,-,TRBJ1-2,TGTGCCAGCTCACCCACCGCGACAGGGGGCGATGGCTACACCTTC,CASSPTATGGDGYTF
-,TRBV12-3/TRBV12-4,-,TRBJ1-2,TGTGCCAGCAGTTACAACTATAACTATGGCTACACCTTC,CASSYNYNYGYTF
-,TRBV5-1,-,TRBJ1-1,TGCGCCAGCAGCTTAGAATTAGGGGCAAACACTGAAGCTTTCTTT,CASSLELGANTEAFF
-,TRBV20-1,once,TRBJ1-2,TGCAGTGCTAGGGACAGCTATGGCTACACCTTC,CSARDSYGYTF